These 30 T cell receptor beta chains were sequenced from one sample in a study of cytomegalovirus exposure and HLA in healthy donors. With 60 Vbeta and 13 Jbeta primers, the PCR was carried out. Sequencing was performed with immunoSEQ multiplex PCR; in TCRdb, only in-frame clones are kept and a portion is missing. The sample totals 100,000 to 150,000 clones. The sequenced sample consisted of PBMCs. The origin of the receptors is a man in his thirties or forties in good health and CMV-seronegative.

This rearrangement joins TRBV5-1 to TRBJ2-7; 7 nucleotides align to TRBD1. CDR1 is SGHRS and CDR2 is YFSETQ in the germline V gene. J lost 4 bases, V lost 1 base, and 5 bases had no gene match. The CDR3 extends over 14 amino acids. DNA for the CDR3: TGCGCCAGCAGCTTGACAGGGGCGACATACGAGCAGTACTTC. Translated, it gives CASSLTGATYEQYF.

V usage is TRBV13 and J usage is TRBJ2-5, with D perhaps matching TRBD2 (6 bases). The length of the CDR3 is 13 residues. Germline V gene lookup returns CDR1 PRHDT and CDR2 FYEKMQ (reference sequence). The V end was cut by 5 bases, the J end by 4 bases, with 11 bases between. The CDR3 nucleotides are TGTGCCAGCAGCCGACTAGAGGGAGAGACCCAGTACTTC. Its protein is CASSRLEGETQYF.

The V gene is TRBV11-2, the J gene TRBJ2-5; TRBD1 aligns across 9 bases. Trimming took 1 base from V and 4 from J; bases not matched to a gene: 7. The CDR3 is made up of 16 amino acids. CDR1 and CDR2 (germline): SGHAT, FQNNGV. CDR3 loop: CASSLVGTGFLETQYF. The CDR3 bases are TGTGCCAGCAGCTTAGTTGGGACAGGGTTTCTAGAGACCCAGTACTTC.

Comments on this clone: Additional DNA sequences in this sample encode the identical CDR3. J is TRBJ2-3 and V is TRBV7-3; 9 positions match TRBD2. This CDR3 comprises 14 residues. The V and J ends lost 5 bases and 0 bases, in that order; junction bases with no gene match: 0. Germline V gives CDR1 SGHTA, CDR2 FQGTGA. The CDR3 loop reads CASSLAGSTDTQYF. CDR3 DNA sequence: TGTGCCAGCAGCCTAGCGGGGAGCACAGATACGCAGTATTTT.

The rearrangement joins TRBV11-2 to TRBJ2-3; 7 bases map to TRBD1. The CDR3 totals 17 residues. The germline gives CDR1 SGHAT, CDR2 FQNNGV. The ends lost 4 bases at V and 2 bases at J; junction bases unmatched: 12. The CDR3 reads CASSSRTGITLTDTQYF. CDR3 nucleotides: TGTGCCAGCAGCTCCAGGACAGGAATAACCCTCACAGATACGCAGTATTTT.

The chain joins TRBV28 to TRBJ2-3, with 7 nucleotides matching TRBD2. Losses at the gene ends were 11 bases for V and 1 base for J; bases not matched to a gene: 21. The CDR3 has 18 residues. Germline loops: CDR1 MDHEN, CDR2 SYDVKM. In nucleotides, the CDR3 is TGTGCCTTAGGGTCTAGCGGCGGTCTCATGGGGCGCACAGATACGCAGTATTTT. Encoded protein: CALGSSGGLMGRTDTQYF.

The chain links TRBV21-1 to TRBJ1-5. TRBV21-1 is an annotated pseudogene. The CDR3 runs 15 residues. The DNA for the CDR3 is TGTGCCAGCATACCACCTAGAGTAAGCAATCAGCCCCAGCATTTT. Encoded protein: CASIPPRVSNQPQHF.

The rearrangement links TRBV14 to TRBJ1-1; the D is unclear. Deletions cut 4 bases from V and 10 bases from J, with 19 bases between. Germline CDR1 SGHDN, CDR2 FVKESK. This CDR3 has 14 residues. CDR3 region: CASSLIAGPIGAFF. CDR3 sequence (DNA): TGTGCCAGCAGCCTTATAGCGGGCCCCATCGGAGCTTTCTTT.

This sequence joins TRBV18 and TRBJ2-7, with D possibly being TRBD1 (5 bases). CDR1 is KGHSH and CDR2 is LQKENI in the germline V gene. This CDR3 is 16 amino acids long. Trimming cost V 4 bases and J 2 bases, with 18 bases left between them. The CDR3 here is CASSLGVVDRTYEQYF. CDR3 DNA: TGTGCCAGCTCACTAGGGGTTGTTGACAGAACCTACGAGCAGTACTTC. Full variable domain (outside the CDR3, taken from reference TRBV18 and TRBJ2-7): NAGVMQNPRHLVRRRGQEARLRCSPMKGHSHVYWYRQLPEEGLKFMVYLQKENIIDESGMPKERFSAEFPKEGPSILRIQQVVRGDSAAYFCASSLGVVDRTYEQYFGPGTRLTVT.

This chain links TRBV7-3 with TRBJ1-1, with 7 bases identical to TRBD1. V dropped 5 bases and J dropped 2; count of bases not matched to a gene: 2. The CDR3 runs 13 residues. Per the germline V gene, CDR1 is SGHTA and CDR2 is FQGTGA. This CDR3 is CASSGQANTEAFF. CDR3 nucleotides: TGTGCCAGCAGCGGACAGGCAAACACTGAAGCTTTCTTT.

The chain combines TRBV4-1 with TRBJ1-2; a weak D match, TRBD1 (6 bases). Germline V gives CDR1 MGHRA, CDR2 YSYEKL. The germline V and J ends were trimmed by 1 base and 3 bases, with 12 bases remaining between them. This CDR3 has 15 amino acids. The CDR3 sequence is CASSQVEGEHYGYTF. CDR3 bases: TGCGCCAGCAGCCAAGTCGAGGGGGAACACTATGGCTACACCTTC.

The chain carries TRBV5-4 and TRBJ2-2, with 8 bases fitting TRBD2. Germline V CDR1 and CDR2: SGHNT, YYREEE (reference sequence). V lost 4 bases to trimming and J lost 4 bases; unmatched junction nucleotides: 12. The CDR3 runs 17 residues. The CDR3 here is CASSPDGGARITGELFF. The DNA for the CDR3 is TGTGCCAGCAGCCCGGACGGGGGGGCGCGTATCACCGGGGAGCTGTTTTTT.

The V and J genes are TRBV27 and TRBJ1-1, with D perhaps matching TRBD1 (5 bases). Germline CDR1 MNHEY, CDR2 SMNVEV (reference sequence). The CDR3 spans 15 residues. The germline V and J ends were trimmed by 3 bases and 2 bases, with 13 bases remaining between them. DNA for the CDR3: TGTGCCAGCAGTTTCTATCCGGACATCAACACTGAAGCTTTCTTT. It specifies CASSFYPDINTEAFF.

The chain links TRBV5-8 to TRBJ1-1; no clear D gene. This CDR3 is 13 amino acids long. V was pared by 0 bases and J by 1 base, with 4 bases between. CDR1 is SGHTS, CDR2 YDEGEE, per germline. CDR3 nucleotides: TGTGCCAGCAGCTTGGACAGGAACACTGAAGCTTTCTTT. Protein product: CASSLDRNTEAFF.

The V gene is TRBV27, the J gene TRBJ1-2; D perhaps matches TRBD1 (6 bases). The CDR3 sequence is 16 residues long. Trimming pared 5 bases from V and 5 bases from J, leaving 21 bases between. Germline V gene lookup returns CDR1 MNHEY and CDR2 SMNVEV (reference sequence). CDR3 coding DNA: TGTGCCAGCAGTCCCAAGGGGGGGGGCGAGGGGTATGGCTACACCTTC. As protein: CASSPKGGGEGYGYTF.

The rearrangement uses TRBV2 and TRBJ2-1; 13 bases map to TRBD2. With 4 bases clipped from V and 9 bases from J, the junction kept 12 bases outside the gene matches. Per the germline V gene, CDR1 is SNHLY and CDR2 is FYNNEI. This CDR3 is built from 17 residues. The CDR3 loop reads CASSAGGGTSGTSEQFF. The DNA of the CDR3 is TGTGCCAGCAGTGCCGGGGGCGGGACTAGCGGGACGAGTGAGCAGTTCTTC.

V usage is TRBV11-2 and J usage is TRBJ2-1; no clear D. CDR3 size: 16 residues. Trimming took off 4 bases at V and 3 bases at J, with 16 bases between the two ends. In germline, CDR1 is SGHAT, CDR2 FQNNGV. CDR3 loop: CASSSNSYSIYNEQFF. In nucleotides, the CDR3 is TGTGCCAGCAGCTCAAACTCCTACTCTATCTACAATGAGCAGTTCTTC.

V and J are TRBV7-9 and TRBJ1-3, with D possibly TRBD1 on 5 matching bases. CDR1 and CDR2 (germline): SEHNR, FQNEAQ (reference sequence). Trimming cost V 5 bases and J 3 bases, with 14 bases left between them. CDR3 length: 15 residues. The CDR3 coding sequence is TGTGCCAGCAGCCCCCTGGGGCTGGATGGAAACACCATATATTTT. Translation: CASSPLGLDGNTIYF.

DNA of the CDR3: TGTGCCAGCACCGCGGCCGGCGAGCAGTACTTC. Translation: CASTAAGEQYF. The chain carries TRBV25-1 and TRBJ2-7; no clear D. CDR1 and CDR2 from the germline V gene are MGHDK and SYGVNS. The CDR3 length is 11 residues. Trimming cost V 7 bases and J 6 bases, with 10 bases left between them.

The V gene is TRBV14, the J gene TRBJ2-7, with 11 bases that match TRBD1. The CDR3 length is 14 residues. CDR1 is SGHDN, CDR2 FVKESK, per germline. V trimming: 4 bases; J trimming: 7 bases; junction bases outside the gene matches: 6. The CDR3 protein is CASSLHGTGGEQYF. CDR3 in DNA: TGTGCCAGCAGCCTCCACGGGACAGGGGGTGAGCAGTACTTC.

The chain couples TRBV2 to TRBJ2-7; 11 bases are a match to TRBD1. Germline CDR1 and CDR2: SNHLY and FYNNEI. This CDR3 contains 15 residues. The ends lost 4 bases at V and 4 bases at J; junction bases unmatched: 6. The CDR3 loop is CASSARTGGWYEQYF. The DNA for the CDR3 is TGTGCCAGCAGTGCACGGACAGGGGGCTGGTACGAGCAGTACTTC.

The chain employs TRBV7-2 and TRBJ2-1; 7 bases align to TRBD2. Germline CDR1 reads SGHTA; CDR2 reads FQGNSA. This CDR3 comprises 15 residues. Losses at the gene ends were 3 bases for V and 7 bases for J; bases not matched to a gene: 9. In DNA form, the CDR3 reads TGTGCCAGCAGCTTCCCTAGCGGCGGTAGAAATGAGCAGTTCTTC. Translated, it gives CASSFPSGGRNEQFF.

The rearrangement links TRBV28 to TRBJ2-5; 12 bases match TRBD2. The J call may be mistaken, given a closer DNA end match to TRBJ2-7. The germline V gene encodes CDR1 MDHEN and CDR2 SYDVKM. The CDR3 is 14 residues long. The CDR3: CASSPSGLAGEQYF. For the CDR3, the DNA is TGTGCCAGCAGCCCATCGGGACTAGCGGGCGAGCAGTACTTC.

The chain employs TRBV28 and TRBJ1-6; TRBD1 is a possible D gene (5 bases). Trimming left V 5 bases short and J 10 bases short, with 12 bases between. This CDR3 is built from 13 residues. Germline V gene data show CDR1 as MDHEN and CDR2 as SYDVKM. The CDR3 DNA reads as TGTGCCAGCAGTCCCCAGGGCCCCTCACCCCTCCACTTT. Its protein product is CASSPQGPSPLHF.

The J gene is TRBJ1-1, the V gene TRBV18; D gene unclear. The CDR3 covers 12 residues. The V end lost 4 bases, the J end lost 11 bases, and 14 bases lay between the germline ends. From germline, CDR1 is KGHSH and CDR2 LQKENI. The CDR3 here is CASSLGPPGAFF. CDR3 coding DNA: TGTGCCAGCTCACTAGGGCCCCCGGGGGCTTTCTTT.

The chain combines TRBV5-1 with TRBJ1-1, with TRBD1 as a possible D gene (5 bases). V was shortened by 4 bases and J by 4 bases, with 14 bases between the two germline ends. From germline, CDR1 is SGHRS and CDR2 YFSETQ. The CDR3 is made up of 14 amino acids. The CDR3 protein is CASSTSGQGTEAFF. As DNA, the CDR3 is TGCGCCAGCAGCACCTCAGGGCAGGGCACTGAAGCTTTCTTT.

The rearrangement joins TRBV10-2 to TRBJ1-5; no definite D call. With 3 bases removed from V and 4 bases from J, the gap between germline ends came to 7 bases. CDR3 length equals 13 residues. Germline V lookup: CDR1 WSHSY, CDR2 SAAADI. The CDR3: CASSENLNQPQHF. In nucleotides, the CDR3 is TGCGCCAGCAGTGAAAACCTAAATCAGCCCCAGCATTTT.

The chain uses TRBV28 and TRBJ1-5, with a weak D call TRBD1 (6 bases). The CDR3 length is 15 residues. The V end was cut by 6 bases, the J end by 0 bases, with 12 bases between. Germline V gene sequence: CDR1 MDHEN, CDR2 SYDVKM. CDR3 residues: CASRRTAYSNQPQHF. CDR3 bases: TGTGCCAGCAGACGGACAGCATATAGCAATCAGCCCCAGCATTTT.

This chain links TRBV9 with TRBJ2-3; TRBD2 matches 9 bases. The CDR3 is 16 residues long. Losses at the gene ends were 0 bases for V and 5 bases for J; bases not matched to a gene: 7. Per the germline V gene, CDR1 is SGDLS and CDR2 is YYNGEE. The CDR3 is CASSVEASGGIDTQYF. CDR3 sequence (DNA): TGTGCCAGCAGCGTAGAGGCCAGCGGGGGGATAGATACGCAGTATTTT. The entire variable domain, with the rest obtained from reference TRBV9 and TRBJ2-3, is as follows: DSGVTQTPKHLITATGQRVTLRCSPRSGDLSVYWYQQSLDQGLQFLIQYYNGEERAKGNILERFSAQQFPDLHSELNLSSLELGDSALYFCASSVEASGGIDTQYFGPGTRLTVL.

The chain couples TRBV30 to TRBJ2-2, with 7 nucleotides matching TRBD1. Germline V gene lookup returns CDR1 GTSNPN and CDR2 SVGIG (reference sequence). The CDR3 has 15 residues. The junction had 8 bases not matched to a gene; V was cut back by 0 bases and J by 7 bases. The CDR3 loop reads CAWSVYTGEGGELFF. The CDR3 DNA reads TGTGCCTGGAGTGTATACACAGGGGAAGGCGGGGAGCTGTTTTTT.